This record looks at one T cell receptor (beta chain) sequence and its context. The sample holds many counts of this clonotype. Its specific antigen is unknown. There are no base qualities to consult, and no much larger clone falls within one base. The data are from a study of regulatory T cells in long-lasting Graves disease (dated by TCRdb to about 2021). About the investigation overall: Newly diagnosed Graves' disease patients had taken antithyroid drugs for less than 3 months. A total of around 35 samples were covered by TCR sequencing, comprising some 13 persistent and around 20 newly diagnosed Graves' disease patients. This study used TCR sequencing and RNA sequencing of peripheral blood to compare persistent Graves' disease patients against newly diagnosed Graves' disease patients. The study was conducted in China and was registered as a clinical trial.

General findings and caveats noted by the study authors: Persistent disease showed preferential use of TRBV28, TRBJ1-2 and TRBJ2-5, whereas newly diagnosed disease favored TRBV20-1 and TRBJ2-1. More public clonotypes were shared among persistent patients (around 3,000) than among newly diagnosed patients (just under 1,000). Only the TCR beta chain was sequenced and analyzed. Compared with newly diagnosed patients, persistent Graves' disease patients had lower TCR Shannon entropy and fewer highly expanded clones, which suggests clonal expansion. The study examined only peripheral blood because the primary lesion, thyroid tissue, could not be accessed. As a limitation, the authors acknowledged that the small sample size may reduce accuracy.

Library prep was done by multiplex PCR. Sequencing took place on an Illumina HiSeq 4000. CDR3 regions were amplified by Arm-PCR with iRepertoire HTBI primers to construct TCR beta libraries. Before sequencing, the PCR products went through gel purification. In the authors' own workflow: Gene usage analysis of CDR3 amino acid clonotypes used the approximately 62 TRBV and about 13 TRBJ segments found across samples. COPE and FqMerger were used to merge the filtered high-quality paired reads into contigs. Contigs were aligned with BLAST to IMGT TRBV, TRBD and TRBJ reference genes, and CDR3 was defined per IMGT. Clonotypes above 0.1% frequency were classified as highly expanded clones. Repertoire diversity was measured by Shannon entropy, and V-J evenness by the Gini coefficient. A clonotype was considered public if more than one individual shared it. In TCRdb, the public reads were trimmed at Q25 with fastp and aligned with MiXCR, with productive beta chains retained. Rows are unified per CDR3 protein, each entry keeping the most common DNA and genes. Here the V and J calls rest on TCRdb's processing, not on the authors' analysis. Across this sample there are about half a million distinct CDR3 sequences, with more than 10% seen only once. Around 10% of the sample belongs to the ten largest clones.

From the cysteine through the phenylalanine, the CDR3 covers 16 amino acids. Left in the record is the CDR3 DNA by itself, 48 bases read in frame from the first base. Reading the germline V gene gives CDR1 SGHAT and CDR2 FQNNGV. Cut back by 3 bases and 0 bases, the V and J ends lie 11 bases apart. Sample time point, as interpreted from the label and publication: newly diagnosed GD, antithyroid drugs for less than 3 months. For both TCR sequencing and RNA sequencing, RNA was extracted from PBMCs using TRIzol. The diagnosis of Graves' disease followed American Thyroid Association guidelines. Patients for the study were recruited at an endocrinology department in Xi'an, China. Each patient gave roughly 8.4 milliliters of peripheral blood, collected in an EDTA anticoagulant tube. Ficoll Paque Plus density gradient separation was used to isolate PBMCs, and no further T cell sorting was performed. An Agilent 2100 Bioanalyzer and agarose gel were used to check RNA quality, and a NanoDrop 2000 was used to measure RNA concentration.

These data were also reused for a study on T cells in Graves' hyperthyroidism and ophthalmopathy. As the second study states: Stable Graves' hyperthyroidism was defined as the absence of progression to ophthalmopathy over 18 months of follow-up. The hyperthyroidism patients were between 18 and 65 years old and newly diagnosed, with a disease duration of less than 2 months. Any patient with an uncontrolled infection, another autoimmune disease, pregnancy or lactation was excluded. Diagnoses relied on clinical symptoms, serum thyroxine and TRAb, thyroid ultrasound and orbital computed tomography. The first round of RT-PCR for the TCR CDR3 was performed with the HTBI primer set and the Qiagen OneStep RT-PCR kit. Blood samples also contained most of the expanded thyroid clonotypes (frequency above 0.001), which suggests that blood repertoires may reflect thyroid immune responses. A model built on a 13 V-J signature distinguished ophthalmopathy from stable hyperthyroidism, reaching 87.88% sensitivity and under 84% specificity in cross-validation and 80%/75% in testing. In validation, progression to ophthalmopathy was predicted by the model with around 71% sensitivity and 72.22% specificity, a median of approximately 6.5 months before onset. To identify TCR V-J signatures that set the groups apart, the researchers used a discovery cohort of approximately 98 patients, made up of 40 to 45 with Graves' ophthalmopathy and around 58 with stable Graves' hyperthyroidism. Prospective prediction of ophthalmopathy was tested in an independent validation cohort of fewer than 20 hyperthyroidism patients and 17 patients who later progressed to ophthalmopathy. The roughly 99 discovery patients were divided at random into training and test sets in a 7:3 ratio. Thyroid tissue and blood T-cell repertoires from several Graves' hyperthyroidism patients were also compared in the study. After sampling, hyperthyroidism patients received methimazole starting at 30 mg daily, and ophthalmopathy patients received high-dose intravenous methylprednisolone. Libraries were constructed in a second round of multiplex PCR, after which size selection and purification were carried out. Sequencing of the libraries was done on an Illumina HiSeq2000 using paired-end 100 bp reads. Raw data were processed with SOAPnuke, discarding reads with adapters, uncalled bases, mean Phred below 15, or no exact constant-primer or identifier match. High-quality paired reads were merged using COPE v1.2.5, and each unique nucleotide sequence was defined as a clonotype. Clonotypes were aligned to IMGT TRBV, TRBD and TRBJ reference segments using MiTCR v1.1. The analysis included only V-J combinations with a frequency above 0.0001, which together covered 99.2% of the repertoires. The TCS score was defined as F50 (clonal expansion) divided by E x V (chaos), with BLOSUM62-based TCRdist calculated between CDR3 peptides within each V-J. Welch's t-statistics and random forest reduced roughly 540 V-J features to 10 to 15, which were used in a naive Bayes classifier (R e1071). No statistical method was used to fix the sample size in advance, and group allocation was not hidden from the investigators. The paper reports TCR Vbeta CDR3 sequencing of more than 120 peripheral blood samples: approximately 43 ophthalmopathy, roughly 80 hyperthyroidism and around 17 progressor patients.

The sequence joins TRBV11-2 to TRBJ2-2; TRBD2 is possibly the D segment (6 matching bases). Sequences were derived from peripheral blood mononuclear cells (PBMCs), sampled at new diagnosis, from a patient treated with antithyroid drugs. The sequence was obtained from a woman between 25 and 40 years old with Graves disease. Donor details come from another sample of the same person, matched by shared clones. The nucleotide sequence reads as follows: TGTGCCAGCAGCTTCGGGGGAGGAACGAACACCGGGGAGCTGTTTTTT. Translated, this is CASSFGGGTNTGELFF.